This TCR beta chain came from a study of early T cells in non-severe SARS-CoV-2 infection. Turning to the study itself: Sequencing input comprised bulk RNA from unsorted whole blood; chain pairing was not available. Study observations and caveats: The study's VDJdb matching favored anti-spike CD8 responses and missed private and CD4 specificities.

The TCR library protocol was used to attach unique molecular identifiers. These identifiers were attached to individual cDNA molecules. TCRdb reanalysed the 5' RACE reads using MiXCR and keeps one entry per CDR3 protein. The table records fewer than 35,000 distinct CDR3 sequences, about 10% of them present only once. This clonotype was recorded at least ten times. Antigen: not known. This receptor was taken from an adult who was a healthcare worker with PCR-confirmed SARS-CoV-2 infection or an uninfected control (not recorded which). The sequenced sample was whole blood.

The CDR3 loop is CASSGRAHEQYF. The CDR3 DNA reads TGTGCCAGTAGCGGCCGGGCCCACGAGCAGTACTTC. The chain recombines TRBV19 with TRBJ2-7; D gene uncertain. Trimming removed 6 bases from V and 5 bases from J, with 11 bases in between. Germline values: CDR1 LNHDA, CDR2 SQIVND (reference sequence). CDR3 size: 12 residues.